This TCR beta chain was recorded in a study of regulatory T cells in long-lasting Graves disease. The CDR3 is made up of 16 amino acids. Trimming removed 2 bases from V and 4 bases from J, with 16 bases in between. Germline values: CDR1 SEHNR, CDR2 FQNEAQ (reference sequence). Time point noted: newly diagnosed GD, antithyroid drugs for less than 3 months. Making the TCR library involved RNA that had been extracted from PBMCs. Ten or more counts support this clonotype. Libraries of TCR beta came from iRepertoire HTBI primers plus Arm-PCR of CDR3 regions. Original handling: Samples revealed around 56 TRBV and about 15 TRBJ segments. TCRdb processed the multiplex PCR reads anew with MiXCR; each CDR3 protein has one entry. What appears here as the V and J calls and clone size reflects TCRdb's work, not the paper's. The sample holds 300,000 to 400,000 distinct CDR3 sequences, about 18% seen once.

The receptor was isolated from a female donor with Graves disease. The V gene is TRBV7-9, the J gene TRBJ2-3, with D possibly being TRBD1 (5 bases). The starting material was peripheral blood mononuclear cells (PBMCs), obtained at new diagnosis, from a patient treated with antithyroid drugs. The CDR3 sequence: CASSLPRPDRPDTQYF. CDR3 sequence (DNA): TGTGCCAGCAGCTTACCCCGGCCCGACAGACCAGATACGCAGTATTTT.